Below, 8 T cell receptor beta chains from the same sample are listed, as sequenced in a study of blood T cells in healthy people across ages. The authors ran a second PCR of roughly 6 to 12 cycles using a sample-barcoded 5' primer and a J-beta primer mix. Each CDR3 protein is one row after TCRdb ran MiXCR on the 5' RACE reads. Counted here are roughly 730,000 distinct CDR3 sequences, roughly 50% occurring once; the ten biggest clones make up more than 25%. The sequenced sample consisted of blood. The receptors shown here come from a man in his forties in good health.

Ten or more counts support this clonotype. The chain links TRBV3-1 to TRBJ2-1, with D perhaps TRBD1 (6 bases). This CDR3 spans 16 amino acids. Trimming took 0 bases from V and 7 from J, leaving 16 bases between them. The germline CDR1 and CDR2 sequences are LGHDT and YNNKEL (reference sequence). The CDR3 region has the DNA TGTGCCAGCAGCCAAGATAATGGGGGCGCGTGGAATGAGCAGTTCTTC. This codes for CASSQDNGGAWNEQFF.

This clonotype was counted between two and nine times. The V and J genes are TRBV27 and TRBJ2-7; D may match TRBD1 or TRBD2 (5 bases each). Germline lookup yields CDR1 MNHEY and CDR2 SMNVEV (reference sequence). The CDR3 loop spans 16 amino acids. The V end was cut by 6 bases, the J end by 2 bases, with 20 bases between. This CDR3 is CASSPDVGAVAYEQYF. CDR3 nucleotides: TGTGCCAGCAGCCCAGACGTCGGGGCCGTCGCCTACGAGCAGTACTTC.

The V call is TRBV7-2, the J call TRBJ2-1, with D tentatively TRBD2 (6 bases). The CDR3 extends over 14 amino acids. Trimming removed 1 base at V and 11 bases at J, with 15 bases between. Germline CDR1 reads SGHTA; CDR2 reads FQGNSA. This CDR3 is CASSLEATGTQQFF. The CDR3, as DNA: TGTGCCAGCAGCTTAGAGGCTACCGGGACTCAGCAGTTCTTC.

The chain links TRBV20-1 to TRBJ2-7; 9 bases agree with TRBD1. CDR1 and CDR2 from the germline V gene are DFQATT and SNEGSKA (reference sequence). The length of the CDR3 is 13 residues. With V trimmed by 4 bases and J by 3 bases, 4 bases remained unmatched. DNA for the CDR3: TGCAGTGCTATGGGGGACAGGGACTACGAGCAGTACTTC. Translation gives CSAMGDRDYEQYF.

The table lists this clonotype with a count of one. This chain links TRBV2 with TRBJ1-1; D possibly corresponds to TRBD1 (6 bases). Trimming stripped 7 bases from V and 4 bases from J, with 13 bases between. This CDR3 comprises 13 residues. Looked up from germline, CDR1 is SNHLY and CDR2 is FYNNEI. The CDR3 nucleotides are TGTGCCAGCACCAAACAGGGTGGCACTGAAGCTTTCTTT. Translating it yields CASTKQGGTEAFF.

The chain combines TRBV29-1 with TRBJ2-7; D gene ambiguous. Trimming shortened V by 6 bases and J by 3 bases, and 9 bases separated the two germline ends. CDR1 SQVTM and CDR2 ANQGSEA come from the germline V gene. This CDR3 contains 11 residues. The CDR3 DNA follows: TGCAGCGTGGAGTTATTCTACGAGCAGTACTTC. Residues: CSVELFYEQYF.

In the case of this clonotype: At one end the junction does not follow the germline gene, possibly because of a read error. This chain joins TRBV7-7 and TRBJ2-3, with TRBD1 identical over 10 bases. Germline values: CDR1 SSHAT, CDR2 FNYEAQ (reference sequence). CDR3 length: 15 residues. In DNA, the CDR3 is TGTGCTAGCAGCCGAAGACAGGGGGCTACAGATACGCAGTATTTT. Its translation is CASSRRQGATDTQYF.

J is TRBJ2-3 and V is TRBV9; maybe TRBD2 (7 bases). Germline V CDR1 and CDR2: SGDLS, YYNGEE. V lost 2 bases and J 13 bases, leaving 11 bases between the germline ends. This CDR3 comprises 11 residues. CDR3 coding DNA: TGTGCCAGCAGCGTGGAGGGGGGGGAGTATTTT. This encodes CASSVEGGEYF.